These 32 T cell receptor beta chains were all obtained from the same sample, sequenced in a study of blood T cells in healthy people across ages. Primed by a sample-barcoded 5' primer and a J-beta primer mix, a second PCR proceeded for about 6 to 12 cycles. TCRdb used MiXCR to reprocess the 5' RACE reads, holding one entry per CDR3 protein. The top ten clones hold roughly 8% of a sample with around 1,700,000 distinct CDR3 sequences, approximately 30% of them seen once. Sequenced input: blood. The receptor source for this set is a woman between 25 and 40 years old in good health.

The rearrangement uses TRBV4-1 and TRBJ2-2; D is unresolved. The CDR3 spans 17 residues. The germline CDR1 and CDR2 sequences are MGHRA and YSYEKL. V dropped 5 bases and J dropped 3 bases, with 19 bases sitting between them. CDR3 nucleotide sequence: TGCGCCAGCAGCTTATGGGCTTCCAGCCCGGACACCGGGGAGCTGTTTTTT. It codes for CASSLWASSPDTGELFF.

This clonotype was found many times. The chain carries TRBV5-1 and TRBJ2-5; 8 bases align to TRBD2. This CDR3 has 13 residues. J gave up 5 bases and V 4 bases, and 4 bases lay outside the gene matches. In germline, CDR1 is SGHRS, CDR2 YFSETQ. This CDR3 is CASSAGGAETQYF. For the CDR3, the DNA is TGCGCCAGCAGCGCCGGGGGGGCGGAGACCCAGTACTTC.

This clonotype occurred once. V and J are TRBV6-2 or TRBV6-3 and TRBJ1-1, with D possibly TRBD1 on 5 matching bases. Germline V gene lookup returns CDR1 MNHEY and CDR2 SVGEGT. There are 13 residues in the CDR3. V shed 2 bases and J shed 4 bases, with 8 bases lying between them. This CDR3 reads CASSYNRFTEAFF. The CDR3 DNA sequence: TGTGCCAGCAGTTACAACAGGTTCACTGAAGCTTTCTTT.

A note on this clonotype: One end of the junction does not line up with germline, which may come from a read error. The rearrangement uses TRBV29-1 and TRBJ1-6; 7 nucleotides align to TRBD1. The CDR3 contains 13 residues. Germline V gene sequence: CDR1 SQVTM, CDR2 ANQGSEA. In nucleotides, the CDR3 is TGCAGCGTAGTGAGGGGGCCGAATTCACCCCCCCACTTT. It codes for CSVVRGPNSPPHF. Full variable domain (rest looked up from reference TRBV29-1 and TRBJ1-6): SAVISQKPSRDICQRGTSLTIQCQVDSQVTMMFWYRQQPGQSLTLIATANQGSEATYESGFVIDKFPISRPNLTFSTLTVSNMSPEDSSIYLCSVVRGPNSPPHFGNGTRLTVT.

This clonotype has a handful of counts. The J gene is TRBJ2-1, the V gene TRBV24-1, with 8 bases identical to TRBD2. The ends lost 3 bases at V and 3 bases at J; junction bases unmatched: 6. Germline loops: CDR1 KGHDR, CDR2 SFDVKD. CDR3 size: 16 residues. The CDR3 DNA reads TGTGCCACCAGTGATGGGCGAGCGGGGGTCTACAATGAGCAGTTCTTC. This encodes CATSDGRAGVYNEQFF.

The J gene is TRBJ1-6, the V gene TRBV5-6; unclear D gene. Trimming stripped 0 bases from V and 7 bases from J, with 17 bases between. The CDR3 covers 17 residues. Germline CDR1 SGHDT, CDR2 YYEEEE. This CDR3 reads CASSLGPNLGGNSPLHF. CDR3 nucleotide sequence: TGTGCCAGCAGCTTGGGGCCCAACTTAGGAGGGAATTCACCCCTCCACTTT.

The V gene is TRBV2, the J gene TRBJ2-5; 14 nucleotides agree with TRBD2. Germline V gene sequence: CDR1 SNHLY, CDR2 FYNNEI. With 8 bases clipped from V and 4 bases from J, the junction kept 6 bases outside the gene matches. The CDR3 has 15 residues. CDR3 coding DNA: TGTGCCAGCTTCGAGGGGACTAGCGGGAGAGAGACCCAGTACTTC. Its protein product is CASFEGTSGRETQYF.

V usage is TRBV11-2 and J usage is TRBJ2-7, with 7 bases lining up with TRBD1. Trimming at V came to 5 bases and at J to 5 bases, leaving 9 bases not matched to a gene. The germline CDR1 and CDR2 sequences are SGHAT and FQNNGV. This CDR3 has 14 amino acids. CDR3 residues: CASSPNSQGHEQYF. For the CDR3, the DNA is TGTGCCAGCAGCCCGAATTCACAGGGGCACGAGCAGTACTTC.

This clonotype was picked up many times. V gene TRBV7-2 combines with J gene TRBJ1-5, with 11 positions matching TRBD1. The CDR3 runs 15 residues. Germline values: CDR1 SGHTA, CDR2 FQGNSA. V was clipped by 4 bases and J by 9 bases; unmatched bases: 8. The CDR3 nucleotides read TGTGCCAGCAGCTCGGGGACAGGGGGAGTTTGGCCCCAGCATTTT. Protein: CASSSGTGGVWPQHF.

The genes are TRBV19 and TRBJ2-1; D is unclear. The CDR3 extends over 13 amino acids. The germline V and J ends were trimmed by 1 base and 9 bases, with 10 bases remaining between them. The germline V gene encodes CDR1 LNHDA and CDR2 SQIVND (reference sequence). The CDR3 region is CASSIAPGPEQFF. Written as DNA, the CDR3 is TGTGCCAGTAGTATAGCCCCCGGACCTGAGCAGTTCTTC.

The rearrangement uses TRBV14 and TRBJ2-7; D perhaps matches TRBD1 (6 bases). The V gene's germline CDR1 is SGHDN and CDR2 FVKESK. CDR3 length equals 13 residues. V was pared by 3 bases and J by 6 bases, with 12 bases between. CDR3 DNA: TGTGCCAGCAGCCATACAGGGAATGGCGAGCAGTACTTC. It yields the protein CASSHTGNGEQYF.

There are a few counts of this clonotype. The chain couples TRBV24-1 to TRBJ1-2; 7 bases fit TRBD1. CDR1 is KGHDR and CDR2 is SFDVKD in the germline V gene. The CDR3 has 12 amino acids. V lost 4 bases to trimming and J lost 7 bases; unmatched junction nucleotides: 2. CDR3 protein: CATSDHRGGYTF. The CDR3 DNA reads TGTGCCACCAGTGACCACAGGGGTGGCTACACCTTC.

The genes are TRBV28 and TRBJ2-4, with TRBD1 identical over 7 bases. The germline gives CDR1 MDHEN, CDR2 SYDVKM. V was pared by 5 bases and J by 2 bases, with 6 bases of the junction left unmatched. There are 15 residues in the CDR3. In DNA, the CDR3 is TGTGCCAGCAGTCGACAGGGACAGACCAAAAACATTCAGTACTTC. This codes for CASSRQGQTKNIQYF.

This clonotype was recorded a few times. The chain carries TRBV5-1 and TRBJ2-1, with 10 bases fitting TRBD2. The junction had 4 bases not matched to a gene; V was cut back by 0 bases and J by 4 bases. The length of the CDR3 is 16 residues. Looked up from germline, CDR1 is SGHRS and CDR2 is YFSETQ. CDR3 coding DNA: TGCGCCAGCAGCTTGGATCCTAGCGGGGGTTACAATGAGCAGTTCTTC. Translation: CASSLDPSGGYNEQFF.

Concerning this clonotype: It may be a read error: a sequence one base away is much more abundant. The chain links TRBV5-6 to TRBJ2-1; tentative D call: TRBD1 (6 bases). V gave up 2 bases and J gave up 10 bases, with 19 bases separating them. The CDR3 is 15 amino acids. Germline V gene lookup returns CDR1 SGHDT and CDR2 YYEEEE. The CDR3 sequence is CASSLWTVRGDEQFF. The CDR3 DNA reads TGTGCCAGCAGCTTATGGACAGTCCGGGGTGACGAGCAGTTCTTC.

This rearrangement joins TRBV7-9 to TRBJ1-1; perhaps TRBD1 as D (5 bases). The V and J ends lost 6 bases and 1 base respectively, with 12 bases between them. Germline assignment: CDR1 SEHNR and CDR2 FQNEAQ (reference sequence). The CDR3 is made up of 14 amino acids. This CDR3 reads CASRDDSKNTEAFF. In nucleotides, the CDR3 is TGTGCCAGCAGAGATGACAGTAAGAACACTGAAGCTTTCTTT.

This chain uses TRBV5-1 with TRBJ1-1; D remains unclear. Germline assignment: CDR1 SGHRS and CDR2 YFSETQ. The CDR3 is made up of 15 amino acids. The V and J ends lost 2 bases and 1 base respectively, with 12 bases between them. CDR3 loop: CASSFSTASNTEAFF. CDR3 coding DNA: TGCGCCAGCAGCTTCTCTACCGCATCGAACACTGAAGCTTTCTTT.

This clonotype has just a few counts. The chain carries TRBV2 and TRBJ2-5, with TRBD2 matching 8 bases. J gave up 5 bases and V 0 bases, and 11 bases lay outside the gene matches. Germline CDR1 SNHLY, CDR2 FYNNEI. The CDR3 loop spans 17 amino acids. CDR3 coding DNA: TGTGCCAGCAGTGAAGCGCTTCTGGCGGGGGGTTTGGAGACCCAGTACTTC. It translates to CASSEALLAGGLETQYF.

V and J are TRBV7-2 and TRBJ1-1; D not resolved. Between the trimmed V and J ends, which lost 4 bases and 4 bases, there was a span of 13 bases. This CDR3 spans 14 amino acids. Germline values: CDR1 SGHTA, CDR2 FQGNSA. The CDR3 DNA is TGTGCCAGCAGCTCCCTAGGTGGTGGCACTGAAGCTTTCTTT. Amino acid sequence: CASSSLGGGTEAFF.

The table lists this clonotype with a few counts. CDR3 protein: CASGLQTSGRVSADTQYF. The DNA of the CDR3 is TGTGCTAGTGGTCTACAAACTAGCGGGAGGGTCTCGGCAGATACGCAGTATTTT. This chain uses TRBV12-5 with TRBJ2-3, with TRBD2 matching 13 bases. Germline CDR1 and CDR2: LGHNT and FRNRAP. Trimming at V came to 5 bases and at J to 4 bases, leaving 12 bases not matched to a gene. The CDR3 is made up of 18 amino acids.

This sequence joins TRBV5-1 and TRBJ2-3, with 10 bases fitting TRBD2. The CDR3 consists of 17 residues. Germline CDR1 reads SGHRS; CDR2 reads YFSETQ. J lost 6 bases, V lost 1 base, and 11 bases had no gene match. This chain's CDR3 is CASSLMAASGRGDTQYF. Written as DNA, the CDR3 is TGCGCCAGCAGCTTGATGGCGGCTAGCGGGAGAGGGGATACGCAGTATTTT. The variable domain in full, with the rest retrieved from reference TRBV5-1 and TRBJ2-3, is KAGVTQTPRYLIKTRGQQVTLSCSPISGHRSVSWYQQTPGQGLQFLFEYFSETQRNKGNFPGRFSGRQFSNSRSEMNVSTLELGDSALYLCASSLMAASGRGDTQYFGPGTRLTVL.

This clonotype was observed many times. The chain joins TRBV29-1 to TRBJ2-1; no firm D call. Germline CDR1 is SQVTM and CDR2 is ANQGSEA. This CDR3 is built from 13 residues. Trimming removed 4 bases at V and 8 bases at J, with 15 bases between. The CDR3 DNA reads TGCAGCGTTGTCCCCAGTTCGTTGTATGAGCAGTTCTTC. Its translation is CSVVPSSLYEQFF.

This clonotype occurred a few times. At one of its ends the junction is not consistent with the germline gene, which may arise from a read error. The rearrangement joins TRBV5-1 to TRBJ2-4; 10 bases align to TRBD1. The J call may be wrong; the DNA end is better matched by TRBJ2-7. CDR3 length: 14 residues. Germline V gene data show CDR1 as SGHRS and CDR2 as YFSETQ. The DNA of the CDR3 is TGCGCCGGCAGCTGGGGACAGGGGAGGTACGAGCAGTACTTC. It yields the protein CAGSWGQGRYEQYF.

This clonotype was seen at least ten times. The chain employs TRBV20-1 and TRBJ2-1, with a tentative D call TRBD2 (7 bases). CDR1 is DFQATT and CDR2 is SNEGSKA in the germline V gene (reference sequence). The CDR3 contains 14 residues. V gave up 7 bases and J gave up 4 bases, with 17 bases separating them. The CDR3 nucleotides read TGCAGTGTACGGGCGGGGGCAGATTACAATGAGCAGTTCTTC. This gives the protein CSVRAGADYNEQFF.

This clonotype has a handful of counts. This chain uses TRBV6-6 with TRBJ1-1; TRBD1 matches at 8 bases. From germline, CDR1 is MNHNY and CDR2 SVGAGI (reference sequence). The CDR3 sequence is 14 residues long. V shed 2 bases and J 4 bases; nucleotides not matched to a gene: 3. CDR3 in DNA: TGTGCCAGCAGTTACGGGGACAGGTCCACTGAAGCTTTCTTT. Translation: CASSYGDRSTEAFF.

Concerning this clonotype: Germline is not matched at one junction end, which may reflect a read error. The chain links TRBV24-1 to TRBJ2-6, with 11 bases matching TRBD1. Germline V gives CDR1 KGHDR, CDR2 SFDVKD. CDR3 length equals 17 residues. CDR3 amino acids: CATSVGTGGPGANALTF. The CDR3 DNA sequence: TGTGCCACCAGTGTGGGGACAGGGGGTCCCGGGGCCAACGCCCTGACTTTC.

Turning to this clonotype: A read error may explain this, as a much larger clone is one base away. J is TRBJ2-7 and V is TRBV5-6; either TRBD1 or TRBD2 may supply D (5 bases each). Germline loops: CDR1 SGHDT, CDR2 YYEEEE. The CDR3 covers 15 residues. The CDR3 bases are TGTGCCGGCAGCTTGTGGGGGTCACCCATATACGAGCAGTACTTC. This codes for CAGSLWGSPIYEQYF.

This clonotype was seen only a few times. This rearrangement joins TRBV28 to TRBJ2-3; 12 positions match TRBD2. Germline lookup yields CDR1 MDHEN and CDR2 SYDVKM. The V and J ends lost 4 bases and 6 bases, in that order; junction bases with no gene match: 8. CDR3 size: 16 residues. CDR3 sequence reads: CASSSWTSGTWDTQYF. CDR3 nucleotide sequence: TGTGCCAGCAGTTCATGGACTAGCGGGACATGGGATACGCAGTATTTT.

The table lists this clonotype with a few counts. This chain connects TRBV20-1 to TRBJ2-2, with 8 nucleotides matching TRBD1. CDR1 and CDR2 from the germline V gene are DFQATT and SNEGSKA (reference sequence). The CDR3 loop spans 15 amino acids. Trimming took 6 bases from V and 1 from J; bases not matched to a gene: 7. The CDR3 is CSAASGGENTGELFF. The CDR3 DNA follows: TGCAGTGCAGCCTCAGGGGGCGAGAACACCGGGGAGCTGTTTTTT.

This chain uses TRBV7-2 with TRBJ2-5, with unresolved D. Per the germline V gene, CDR1 is SGHTA and CDR2 is FQGNSA. V lost 5 bases and J lost 5, with 21 bases in between. The CDR3 contains 16 residues. CDR3: CASSPRNTGVGETQYF. DNA of the CDR3: TGTGCCAGCAGCCCTCGAAACACTGGGGTTGGGGAGACCCAGTACTTC.

This clonotype was detected a few times. The rearrangement links TRBV29-1 to TRBJ2-3; D may be TRBD1 (11 bases). Per the germline V gene, CDR1 is SQVTM and CDR2 is ANQGSEA. The length of the CDR3 is 19 residues. Trimming took 7 bases from V and 2 from J, leaving 31 bases between them. The chain's CDR3 is CSDWTGGASSGGPTDTQYF. The CDR3 DNA sequence: TGCAGCGACTGGACAGGGGGCGCTTCTAGCGGGGGTCCCACAGATACGCAGTATTTT.

The chain links TRBV12-3 or TRBV12-4 to TRBJ1-5; D gene ambiguous. V dropped 6 bases and J dropped 0 bases, with 9 bases sitting between them. The CDR3 loop spans 14 amino acids. CDR3 bases: TGTGCCAGCAGAGGGATTTATAGCAATCAGCCCCAGCATTTT. Its translation: CASRGIYSNQPQHF.